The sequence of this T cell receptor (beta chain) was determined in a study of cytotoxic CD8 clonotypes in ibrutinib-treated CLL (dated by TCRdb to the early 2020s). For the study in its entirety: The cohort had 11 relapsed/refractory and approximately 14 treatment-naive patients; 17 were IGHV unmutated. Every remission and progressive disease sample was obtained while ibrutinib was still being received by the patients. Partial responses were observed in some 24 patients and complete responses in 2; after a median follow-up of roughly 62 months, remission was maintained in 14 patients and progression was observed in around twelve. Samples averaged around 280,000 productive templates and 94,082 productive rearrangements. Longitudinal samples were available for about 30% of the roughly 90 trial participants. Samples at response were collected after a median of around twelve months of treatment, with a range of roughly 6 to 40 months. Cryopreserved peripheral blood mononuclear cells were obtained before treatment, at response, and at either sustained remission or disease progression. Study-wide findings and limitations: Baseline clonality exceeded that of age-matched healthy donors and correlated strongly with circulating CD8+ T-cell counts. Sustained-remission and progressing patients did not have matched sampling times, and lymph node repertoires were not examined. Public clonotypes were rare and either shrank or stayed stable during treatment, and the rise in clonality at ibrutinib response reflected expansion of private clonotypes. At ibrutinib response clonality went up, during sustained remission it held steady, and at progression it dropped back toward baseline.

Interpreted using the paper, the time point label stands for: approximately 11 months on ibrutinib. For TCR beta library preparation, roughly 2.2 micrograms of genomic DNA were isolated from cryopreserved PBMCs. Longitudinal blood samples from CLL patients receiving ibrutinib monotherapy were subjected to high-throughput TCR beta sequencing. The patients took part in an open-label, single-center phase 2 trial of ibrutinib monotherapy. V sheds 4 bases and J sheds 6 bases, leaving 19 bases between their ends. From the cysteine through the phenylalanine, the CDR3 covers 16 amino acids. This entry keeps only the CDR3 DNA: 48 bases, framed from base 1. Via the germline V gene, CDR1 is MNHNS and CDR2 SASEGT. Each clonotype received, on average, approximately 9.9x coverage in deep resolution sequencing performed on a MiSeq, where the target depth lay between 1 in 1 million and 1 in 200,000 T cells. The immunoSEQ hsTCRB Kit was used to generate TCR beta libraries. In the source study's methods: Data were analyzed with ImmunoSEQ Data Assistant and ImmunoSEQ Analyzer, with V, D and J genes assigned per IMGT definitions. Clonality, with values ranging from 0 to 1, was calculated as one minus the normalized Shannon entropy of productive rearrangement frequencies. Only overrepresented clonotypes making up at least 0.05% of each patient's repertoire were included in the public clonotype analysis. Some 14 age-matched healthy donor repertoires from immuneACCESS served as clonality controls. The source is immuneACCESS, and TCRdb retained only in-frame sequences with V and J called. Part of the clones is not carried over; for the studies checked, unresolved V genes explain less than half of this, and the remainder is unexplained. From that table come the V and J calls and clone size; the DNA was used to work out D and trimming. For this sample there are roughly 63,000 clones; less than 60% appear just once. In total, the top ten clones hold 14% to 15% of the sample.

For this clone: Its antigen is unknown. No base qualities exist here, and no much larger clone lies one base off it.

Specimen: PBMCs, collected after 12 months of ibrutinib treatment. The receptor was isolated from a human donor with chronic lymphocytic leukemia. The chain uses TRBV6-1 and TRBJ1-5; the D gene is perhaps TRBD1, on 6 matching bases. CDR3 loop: CASSVGLGGAAQPQHF. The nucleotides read TGTGCCAGCAGTGTGGGCCTAGGGGGGGCAGCTCAGCCCCAGCATTTT.